The 4 T cell receptor beta chains below all came from one sample that was sequenced in a study of post-analysis software for immune sequencing data. Study-wide results and limits: Patients had higher frequencies than controls of about five TRBV segments, including TRBV5-6, TRBV5-1 and TRBV20-1.

These receptors have no known antigen. Libraries were made from TCR beta cDNA, and they carried unique molecular identifiers. From the PCR reads, TCRdb called clonotypes with MiXCR, one entry per CDR3 protein. Among roughly 540,000 distinct CDR3 sequences listed, 30% to 40% were seen once. The sequencing input was blood. All receptors come from a girl aged 2-17 years with multiple sclerosis.

The V gene is TRBV7-9, the J gene TRBJ1-1, with 9 bases lining up with TRBD1. V was pared by 6 bases and J by 7 bases, with 6 bases of the junction left unmatched. CDR1 and CDR2 from the germline V gene are SEHNR and FQNEAQ (reference sequence). This CDR3 has 13 amino acids. This CDR3 is CASRGQGHGEAFF. CDR3 sequence (DNA): TGTGCCAGCAGGGGACAGGGTCACGGTGAAGCTTTCTTT.

This clonotype has at least ten counts. The chain recombines TRBV29-1 with TRBJ2-7; D is unresolved. The germline V gene encodes CDR1 SQVTM and CDR2 ANQGSEA. This CDR3 comprises 11 residues. Trimming removed 5 bases from V and 3 bases from J, with 8 bases in between. CDR3 amino acids: CSVLVDYEQYF. The CDR3 DNA sequence: TGCAGCGTTCTGGTAGACTACGAGCAGTACTTC.

This clonotype has just a few counts. The rearrangement links TRBV3-1 to TRBJ2-1; TRBD1 aligns across 7 bases. CDR3 length equals 14 residues. Germline CDR1 is LGHDT and CDR2 is YNNKEL (reference sequence). V lost 2 bases, J lost 9 bases, and 7 bases stayed unmatched. CDR3 sequence: CASSQNDRDAEQFF. The DNA for the CDR3 is TGTGCCAGCAGCCAAAATGACAGGGACGCTGAGCAGTTCTTC.

This clonotype was observed many times. A much larger clone differs by one base, so this may be a read error. The chain combines TRBV12-3 or TRBV12-4 with TRBJ1-2; D unclear. There are 13 residues in the CDR3. Trimming pared 6 bases from V and 8 bases from J, leaving 16 bases between. The CDR3 nucleotides read TGTGCCAGCAGCCCAGCGCTGAGTTACGGCTACACCTTC. It codes for CASSPALSYGYTF.